This is a list of T cell receptor beta chains from one sample in a study of blood T cell repertoires in COVID-19. Method: immunoSEQ multiplex PCR; TCRdb's copy keeps in-frame clones and lacks some. The sample consists of 90,000 to 100,000 clones, 87% of them appearing once. The material sequenced was peripheral blood. These receptors originate from a woman aged 55-69 years with COVID-19, enrolled during active disease. Both conserved end residues are part of each CDR3. The order of the fields is J gene, V gene, clone size, D gene, CDR3 protein, CDR3 DNA. The D gene is left open where the match is weak. For some rows the clone size is stated as once, few or many, or as a class when expanded; others skip it.

J: TRBJ1-2; V: TRBV6-5; size: NA; D: TRBD1; CDR3: CASSYSAGQPSYGYTF; DNA: TGTGCCAGCAGTTACTCGGCGGGACAGCCCAGCTATGGCTACACCTTC
J: TRBJ1-4; V: TRBV5-1; size: NA; D: NA; CDR3: CASSLGRQATNEKLFF; DNA: TGCGCCAGCAGCTTGGGCCGACAGGCAACTAATGAAAAACTGTTTTTT
J: TRBJ1-1; V: TRBV29-1; size: once; D: NA; CDR3: CSVGTNTEAFF; DNA: TGCAGCGTTGGGACAAACACTGAAGCTTTCTTT
J: TRBJ2-3; V: TRBV7-9; size: NA; D: TRBD2; CDR3: CASSPEGLAGADTQYF; DNA: TGTGCCAGCAGCCCCGAGGGACTAGCCGGAGCAGATACGCAGTATTTT
J: TRBJ1-1; V: TRBV18; size: NA; D: NA; CDR3: CASSPKRDPVGEAFF; DNA: TGTGCCAGCTCACCAAAGCGGGACCCCGTGGGGGAAGCTTTCTTT
J: TRBJ1-5; V: TRBV5-1; size: NA; D: TRBD1; CDR3: CASSFGQGSNQPQHF; DNA: TGCGCCAGCAGCTTTGGACAGGGAAGTAATCAGCCCCAGCATTTT
J: TRBJ2-5; V: TRBV28; size: NA; D: NA; CDR3: CASTLPPGRGKETQYF; DNA: TGTGCCAGCACTCTCCCACCGGGCCGGGGGAAAGAGACCCAGTACTTC
J: TRBJ1-2; V: TRBV10-3; size: NA; D: TRBD1; CDR3: CAISGLGQLSGYTF; DNA: TGTGCCATCAGTGGACTGGGACAGTTAAGCGGCTACACCTTC
J: TRBJ2-7; V: TRBV5-8; size: NA; D: TRBD1; CDR3: CASSLGRDRFPYF; DNA: TGTGCCAGCAGCTTGGGTCGGGACAGGTTTCCGTACTTC
J: TRBJ1-1; V: TRBV4-1; size: NA; D: TRBD1; CDR3: CASSQDRGQVNTEAFF; DNA: TGCGCCAGCAGCCAAGATCGGGGACAGGTCAACACTGAAGCTTTCTTT
J: TRBJ1-6; V: TRBV7-9; size: few; D: TRBD1; CDR3: CASSPLQGGSPLHF; DNA: TGTGCCAGCAGCCCACTCCAGGGGGGTTCACCCCTCCACTTT
J: TRBJ2-5; V: TRBV12-5; size: NA; D: NA; CDR3: CASGPTLGLQETQYF; DNA: TGTGCTAGTGGTCCAACGCTTGGCCTCCAAGAGACCCAGTACTTC
J: TRBJ1-1; V: TRBV6-5; size: NA; D: NA; CDR3: CASTLTGGTEAFF; DNA: TGTGCCAGCACTTTGACTGGAGGCACTGAAGCTTTCTTT
J: TRBJ1-2; V: TRBV9; size: NA; D: NA; CDR3: CASSVDPGHYGYTF; DNA: TGTGCCAGCAGCGTAGATCCAGGGCACTATGGCTACACCTTC
J: TRBJ1-4; V: TRBV2; size: few; D: TRBD1; CDR3: CASRDSGREKLFF; DNA: TGTGCCAGCCGGGACAGTGGTAGGGAAAAACTGTTTTTT
J: TRBJ1-1; V: TRBV5-1; size: NA; D: NA; CDR3: CASSLQAPNTEAFF; DNA: TGCGCCAGCAGCTTGCAGGCGCCGAACACTGAAGCTTTCTTT
J: TRBJ1-2; V: TRBV7-2; size: NA; D: NA; CDR3: CASSLVVRSNYGYTF; DNA: TGTGCCAGCAGCTTAGTAGTTCGATCTAACTATGGCTACACCTTC
J: TRBJ1-1; V: TRBV7-7; size: NA; D: TRBD1; CDR3: CASSQDRGTEAFF; DNA: TGTGCCAGCAGCCAAGACAGGGGTACTGAAGCTTTCTTT
J: TRBJ2-1; V: TRBV12-3/TRBV12-4; size: NA; D: NA; CDR3: CASSPSSRQQFF; DNA: TGTGCCAGCAGCCCATCATCGAGGCAGCAGTTCTTC
J: TRBJ2-3; V: TRBV5-1; size: once; D: TRBD2; CDR3: CASSFPTSGGAETQYF; DNA: TGCGCCAGCAGCTTCCCGACTAGCGGGGGGGCGGAGACGCAGTATTTT
J: TRBJ1-2; V: TRBV5-6; size: NA; D: TRBD1; CDR3: CASSLPRQGFGYTF; DNA: TGTGCCAGCAGCCTGCCTCGACAGGGCTTTGGCTACACCTTC
J: TRBJ1-1; V: TRBV5-1; size: NA; D: TRBD1; CDR3: CASSPQTGASEAFF; DNA: TGCGCCAGCAGCCCGCAGACAGGGGCTTCTGAAGCTTTCTTT